Each of the 18 T cell receptor beta chains below was sequenced from the same sample in a study of T cell repertoires in cytomegalovirus infection. TCRdb reanalysed the reads using MiXCR and keeps one entry per CDR3 protein. The sample carries fewer than 200,000 distinct CDR3 sequences, approximately 15% recorded once. The sequenced sample consisted of PBMCs. Source of these receptors: a human donor in good health (CMV status not recorded). Some clones in this sample may be carry-over from other donors' samples.

In nucleotides, the CDR3 is TGTGCCAGCAGCCAAAGCCAGGGTAGGGGGGGCTACACCTTC. Translated, it gives CASSQSQGRGGYTF. The rearrangement joins TRBV14 to TRBJ1-2, with a weak D call TRBD1 (6 bases). Trimming removed 2 bases from V and 8 bases from J, with 15 bases in between. Germline lookup yields CDR1 SGHDN and CDR2 FVKESK. This CDR3 has 14 amino acids.

This clonotype was counted at least ten times. CDR3 loop: CASSRLGRTAVGTEAFF. In DNA form, the CDR3 reads TGTGCCAGCAGCCGTCTCGGGAGGACAGCGGTGGGCACTGAAGCTTTCTTT. The chain employs TRBV27 and TRBJ1-1, with D possibly being TRBD1 (6 bases). CDR3 length: 17 residues. Trimming took off 6 bases at V and 4 bases at J, with 24 bases between the two ends. Germline V gene data show CDR1 as MNHEY and CDR2 as SMNVEV (reference sequence).

V usage is TRBV29-1 and J usage is TRBJ2-7; 11 bases match TRBD1. The germline gives CDR1 SQVTM, CDR2 ANQGSEA. The CDR3 contains 13 residues. Germline trimming cut 7 bases from V and 7 bases from J; bases unmatched to any gene: 9. DNA for the CDR3: TGCAGCGCACCGGACAGGGGGCAAAATGAGCAGTACTTC. Translated, it gives CSAPDRGQNEQYF.

The chain uses TRBV20-1 and TRBJ2-2, with D unclear. CDR3 length equals 13 residues. The germline V gene encodes CDR1 DFQATT and CDR2 SNEGSKA (reference sequence). With 3 bases removed from V and 0 bases from J, the gap between germline ends came to 5 bases. CDR3 amino acids: CSASYANTGELFF. The CDR3, as DNA: TGCAGTGCTAGTTACGCGAACACCGGGGAGCTGTTTTTT.

The chain uses TRBV4-1 and TRBJ1-5, with no clear D. V was pared by 0 bases and J by 1 base, with 4 bases between. In germline, CDR1 is MGHRA, CDR2 YSYEKL. This CDR3 is built from 14 residues. CDR3 nucleotide sequence: TGCGCCAGCAGCCAAGAACCGAGCAATCAGCCCCAGCATTTT. Translation: CASSQEPSNQPQHF.

There are a few counts of this clonotype. V is TRBV2 and J is TRBJ2-6; no reliable D call. The germline V and J ends were trimmed by 3 bases and 0 bases, with 12 bases remaining between them. This CDR3 is 17 amino acids long. Germline assignment: CDR1 SNHLY and CDR2 FYNNEI. The CDR3 nucleotides read TGTGCCAGCAGTGATGAAGCCAAAAGCTCTGGGGCCAACGTCCTGACTTTC. The encoded protein is CASSDEAKSSGANVLTF.

The chain uses TRBV12-3 or TRBV12-4 and TRBJ1-2, with TRBD1 matching over 7 bases. The ends lost 6 bases at V and 4 bases at J; junction bases unmatched: 5. CDR3 length equals 13 residues. The CDR3 DNA sequence: TGTGCCAGCAGCCAGGGGGACGGCTATGGCTACACCTTC. This gives the protein CASSQGDGYGYTF.

This clonotype has more than one count but fewer than ten. The genes are TRBV4-1 and TRBJ1-1, with D unresolved. Germline V gene data show CDR1 as MGHRA and CDR2 as YSYEKL. The CDR3 has 14 amino acids. The V and J ends lost 3 bases and 5 bases respectively, with 13 bases between them. The CDR3 sequence is CASSHDLWNTEAFF. The DNA of the CDR3 is TGCGCCAGCAGCCACGACCTGTGGAATACTGAAGCTTTCTTT.

Only a few counts were recorded for this clonotype. The chain couples TRBV11-2 to TRBJ2-7; 7 bases line up with TRBD1. J lost 2 bases, V lost 5 bases, and 3 bases had no gene match. Germline V gene sequence: CDR1 SGHAT, CDR2 FQNNGV. The CDR3 extends over 13 amino acids. CDR3 in amino acids: CASSRDSAYEQYF. The CDR3 DNA is TGTGCCAGCAGCCGGGACAGCGCCTACGAGCAGTACTTC.

This clonotype was detected ten times or more. The genes are TRBV7-2 and TRBJ2-5; D tentatively reads TRBD1 or TRBD2 (5 bases each). This CDR3 has 16 amino acids. Trimming removed 4 bases at V and 5 bases at J, with 20 bases between. The germline V gene has CDR1 SGHTA and CDR2 FQGNSA. The CDR3 here is CASSSGLGDTRETQYF. The CDR3 DNA is TGTGCCAGCAGCTCGGGGCTAGGCGATACGAGGGAGACCCAGTACTTC.

In its sample, this clonotype was seen a few times. The chain is built from TRBV29-1 and TRBJ1-1, with D tentatively TRBD1 (5 bases). Germline V CDR1 and CDR2: SQVTM, ANQGSEA. The CDR3 has 12 amino acids. Trimming removed 3 bases from V and 5 bases from J, with 10 bases in between. The CDR3: CSVDDSGTEAFF. Here the CDR3 DNA reads TGCAGCGTTGATGACAGTGGTACTGAAGCTTTCTTT.

A word on this clonotype: This sequence may be a read error, since a much larger clone differs from it by one base. This rearrangement joins TRBV7-2 to TRBJ1-5; a weak D match, TRBD1 (5 bases). The germline CDR1 and CDR2 sequences are SGHTA and FQGNSA. V lost 1 base to trimming and J lost 5 bases, with 12 bases between them. The CDR3 has 15 amino acids. This CDR3 reads CASSLGGMRDQPQHF. The CDR3 nucleotides read TGTGCCAGCAGCTTAGGGGGCATGCGCGATCAGCCCCAGCATTTT.

This clonotype was detected a few times. The CDR3 protein is CASSSLVPSTNEKLFF. DNA for the CDR3: TGTGCCAGCAGTTCCCTCGTACCATCAACTAATGAAAAACTGTTTTTT. The chain links TRBV6-5 to TRBJ1-4; D unresolved. CDR3 length: 16 residues. Trimming removed 4 bases from V and 0 bases from J, with 12 bases in between. Germline CDR1 reads MNHEY; CDR2 reads SVGAGI.

A few counts support this clonotype. The V and J genes are TRBV7-3 and TRBJ2-2, with D possibly being TRBD1 (5 bases). Germline CDR1 SGHTA, CDR2 FQGTGA. The CDR3 spans 16 residues. V was trimmed by 2 bases and J by 4 bases, leaving 14 bases between them. The DNA for the CDR3 is TGTGCCAGCAGCTTATCGGGCAGGGCTAGCACCGGGGAGCTGTTTTTT. It encodes CASSLSGRASTGELFF.

The genes are TRBV7-3 and TRBJ1-2; TRBD1 aligns across 9 bases. V shed 2 bases and J 4 bases; nucleotides not matched to a gene: 5. Germline values: CDR1 SGHTA, CDR2 FQGTGA. The CDR3 loop spans 15 amino acids. CDR3 in amino acids: CASSLGTGPTYGYTF. For the CDR3, the DNA is TGTGCCAGCAGCTTAGGGACAGGGCCAACCTATGGCTACACCTTC.

The chain couples TRBV27 to TRBJ2-1; tentatively, D is TRBD2 (6 bases). V was shortened by 7 bases and J by 8 bases, with 12 bases between the two germline ends. The CDR3 contains 12 residues. CDR1 is MNHEY, CDR2 SMNVEV, per germline (reference sequence). CDR3 sequence: CASTGRGDEQFF. CDR3 nucleotide sequence: TGTGCCAGCACGGGGCGCGGGGATGAGCAGTTCTTC.

The sample holds many counts of this clonotype. The rearrangement links TRBV7-3 to TRBJ2-1; TRBD2 aligns across 9 bases. V trimming: 5 bases; J trimming: 2 bases; junction bases outside the gene matches: 7. The CDR3 extends over 16 amino acids. The germline V gene has CDR1 SGHTA and CDR2 FQGTGA. This CDR3 is CASSAQTSGPYNEQFF. Here the CDR3 DNA reads TGTGCCAGCAGCGCGCAGACTAGCGGTCCCTACAATGAGCAGTTCTTC.

This clonotype was found many times. The chain employs TRBV11-2 and TRBJ2-1, with D possibly matching TRBD1 (5 bases). Germline loops: CDR1 SGHAT, CDR2 FQNNGV. The CDR3 spans 15 residues. Trimming left V 1 base short and J 7 bases short, with 14 bases between. The CDR3 sequence: CASSLVRPGINEQFF. The CDR3 nucleotides are TGTGCCAGCAGCTTAGTCAGGCCAGGGATTAATGAGCAGTTCTTC.